This T cell receptor beta chain was identified during a study of memory CD4+ T cells and cytomegalovirus serostatus. Single viable CD3+CD4+CD8-CD45RO+ cells were sorted as the memory CD4+ T cells. A note on this clone: Its antigen is not identified.

Study-level findings and limits: CMV serostatus prediction reached median AUC about 0.96, or 0.93 with US-trained model. Each of approximately 63 CMV-associated TCRbeta sequences occurred in one to five individuals.

Method: immunoSEQ multiplex PCR; TCRdb's copy keeps in-frame clones and lacks some. The table has tens of thousands of clones, about 75% seen once. Deletions cut 1 base from V and 2 bases from J, with 5 bases between. In germline, CDR1 is SGHNT, CDR2 YENEEA. This CDR3 contains 13 residues. The sample consisted of memory CD4+ T cells from blood. This TCR was recovered from an adult in good health and CMV-seronegative. Some clones in this sample may be carry-over from other donors' samples. The V call is TRBV11-3, the J call TRBJ1-2; D unclear. This CDR3 is CASSLGWNYGYTF. The CDR3 nucleotides are TGTGCCAGCAGCTTAGGATGGAACTATGGCTACACCTTC.